Detailed here is one TCR beta chain. CDR3 length equals 16 residues. With 2 bases removed from V and 1 base from J, the gap between germline ends came to 11 bases. In germline, CDR1 is MNHNY, CDR2 SVGAGI (reference sequence). Assay: immunoSEQ multiplex PCR; the TCRdb copy retains only in-frame clones and omits some. The table has approximately 79,000 clones, approximately 84% seen once. The data derive from a study of blood T cell repertoires in COVID-19. On the study more broadly: PBMCs, B-cell-depleted T cells, or T cells provided the cDNA or gDNA that made up the material.

Material: peripheral blood. V and J are TRBV6-6 and TRBJ2-2; tentative D call: TRBD2 (6 bases). The receptor was derived from a man aged 45-65 years with COVID-19, enrolled during active disease. The CDR3 sequence: CASSYPSGRNTGELFF. CDR3 DNA sequence: TGTGCCAGCAGTTACCCTTCCGGGAGGAACACCGGGGAGCTGTTTTTT.